Here is one T cell receptor (beta chain) with its context. Its antigen is undetermined. The sample belongs to a study of beta chain features in type 1 diabetes. Study observations and caveats: Patients' naive, central memory and Treg TCRB repertoires seemed closer to one another than those of healthy donors. Significant though moderate, a shortening of TCRB CDR3s appeared in all four CD4+ subsets of Type 1 diabetes patients. Unsettled here was the matter of whether HLA type influences TCRB rearrangement.

Every isolated RNA sample was fully reverse transcribed, so sequencing captured expressed TCRB transcripts. The average output of naive, central memory and regulatory T cell samples was approximately 3.7 million reads. Only in-frame clones appear in the TCRdb table, and some are missing; sequencing was by immunoSEQ multiplex PCR. The sample includes about 220,000 clones, approximately 10% seen only once; the top ten take over 1%. The germline CDR1 and CDR2 sequences are SGHNT and YYREEE (reference sequence). Trimming took 0 bases from V and 1 from J, leaving 7 bases between them. CDR3 length: 15 residues.

The specimen sequenced was central memory CD4+ T cells from blood. V usage is TRBV5-4 and J usage is TRBJ2-2; D gene uncertain. This TCR derives from a young man in good health. The CDR3 DNA reads as TGTGCCAGCAGCTTGGCAGAGAAGAACACCGGGGAGCTGTTTTTT. This gives the protein CASSLAEKNTGELFF.